The T cell receptor (beta chain) described here comes from a study of T cell responses to AZD1222 COVID-19 vaccine. Regarding the study as a whole: The study identified only a handful of AZD1222 recipients as seropositive at baseline.

V trimming: 4 bases; J trimming: 7 bases; junction bases outside the gene matches: 6. The V gene's germline CDR1 is MDHEN and CDR2 SYDVKM. CDR3 length: 14 residues. TCRdb's table, derived via immunoSEQ multiplex PCR, lists solely in-frame clones and lacks some. Here the sample spans about 150,000 clones, around 89% being singletons. This clone was recorded once. The antigen remains undetermined. Sequencing used peripheral blood, obtained on day 0 of AZD1222 vaccination. This TCR derives from an adult in good health. The rearrangement joins TRBV28 to TRBJ1-2; TRBD1 matches 10 bases. The CDR3 region has the DNA TGTGCCAGCAGTTCTCGGGACAGGGGTCTTGGCTACACCTTC. This gives the protein CASSSRDRGLGYTF.